This T cell receptor beta chain was retrieved from a study of T cell clonotyping in hematopoietic cell transplantation. Turning to this clone: The antigen remains undetermined.

Noted time point: recipient sample about 28 days before transplant, after cytoreduction. This table comes from immunoSEQ multiplex PCR, and its TCRdb copy is limited to in-frame clones, with some not included. The sample records 35,000 to 50,000 clones, 85% being singletons. V lost 6 bases and J lost 3, with 12 bases in between. This CDR3 is 14 amino acids long. Germline V gene lookup returns CDR1 SNHLY and CDR2 FYNNEI. Overall study findings and caveats: At the given depth, recipient repertoires were over 97% de novo clonotypes.

The V and J genes are TRBV2 and TRBJ1-3; D is possibly TRBD1 (6 bases). The material was peripheral blood mononuclear cells, obtained before stem cell transplant. The clonotype was recovered from a man aged 55 to 70 with acute myeloid leukemia. Some clones in this sample may be carry-over from other donors' samples. The CDR3 DNA follows: TGTGCCAGCAGGCAACAGGGTAGTGGAAACACCATATATTTT. Translating it yields CASRQQGSGNTIYF.